A selection of T cell receptor beta chains follows, all from one sample in a study of control samples from healthy donors and cancer patients. Measured with immunoSEQ multiplex PCR; TCRdb has only the in-frame clones, and not every one. The sample has 200,000 or so clones, about 95% seen once. Specimen: blood. The receptors stem from a man aged 50 to 59 in good health. Each CDR3 is given with its conserved first and last residue. Fields, in order: V gene, clone size, D gene, CDR3 length, J gene, CDR3 DNA, CDR3 protein. D genes are given only for firm matches. Clone size is shown for a subset of rows, as once, few, many or a class of expanded clone.

TRBV6-7,-,-,15,TRBJ2-5,TGTGCCAGCAGTTACGTGAAGAATCGGGAAGAGACCCAGTACTTC,CASSYVKNREETQYF
TRBV15,-,-,16,TRBJ1-5,TGTGCCACCAGCGCAAAGGAACATTATAGCAATCAGCCCCAGCATTTT,CATSAKEHYSNQPQHF
TRBV6-2/TRBV6-3,-,-,16,TRBJ2-5,TGTGCCAGCAGCCCGGGGGAGTATGACCTTGGAGAGACCCAGTACTTC,CASSPGEYDLGETQYF
TRBV10-3,-,-,13,TRBJ1-6,TGTGCCATCAGGGCCCAAGATAATTCACCCCTCCACTTT,CAIRAQDNSPLHF
TRBV11-2,-,TRBD2,15,TRBJ2-7,TGTGCCAGCAGCTCCCAGCGGGGGGGTTCCTACGAGCAGTACTTC,CASSSQRGGSYEQYF
TRBV29-1,-,-,13,TRBJ1-2,TGCAGCGTTGAAGACCGGGGGAACTATGGCTACACCTTC,CSVEDRGNYGYTF
TRBV2,-,-,13,TRBJ1-2,TGTGCCAGCAGCGGACCCTCGAGGAGTGGCTACACCTTC,CASSGPSRSGYTF
TRBV7-9,-,TRBD1,14,TRBJ1-2,TGTGCCAGCAGCCCACGAAACAGGGGAGATGGCTACACCTTC,CASSPRNRGDGYTF
TRBV28,-,-,13,TRBJ1-2,TGTGCCAGCAGTCACCTCGTGGTGGGTGGCTACACCTTC,CASSHLVVGGYTF
TRBV6-5,-,TRBD2,14,TRBJ2-7,TGTGCCAGCAGCGGGGGGAGGGAAAGGAACGAGCAGTACTTC,CASSGGRERNEQYF
TRBV5-6,once,TRBD1,14,TRBJ1-4,TGTGCCAGCAGCAACCGGGACAGGTGGGAAAAACTGTTTTTT,CASSNRDRWEKLFF
TRBV30,few,TRBD1,17,TRBJ2-6,TGTGCCTGGAGTCTACTTGGACAGGGCGGTGGGGCCAACGTCCTGACTTTC,CAWSLLGQGGGANVLTF
TRBV6-2/TRBV6-3,-,TRBD1,19,TRBJ1-4,TGTGCCAGCAGTACCCGTCCCGGGACAGGATCCGCAACTAATGAAAAACTGTTTTTT,CASSTRPGTGSATNEKLFF
TRBV6-2/TRBV6-3,-,-,12,TRBJ2-1,TGTGCCAGCAGCTTACTCTACAATGAGCAGTTCTTC,CASSLLYNEQFF
TRBV4-3,-,-,16,TRBJ2-2,TGCGCCAGCAGCCAAGGTAGACAGATGAACACCGGGGAGCTGTTTTTT,CASSQGRQMNTGELFF
TRBV11-3,-,-,18,TRBJ2-2,TGTGCCAGCAGCTTAGAGGGTTGGGCGGGATCGAACACCGGGGAGCTGTTTTTT,CASSLEGWAGSNTGELFF
TRBV10-3,once,TRBD2,15,TRBJ2-5,TGTGCCATCAGTGAAAGTCTAGCGGGGGTAGAGACCCAGTACTTC,CAISESLAGVETQYF
TRBV14,-,-,13,TRBJ1-2,TGTGCCAGCAGCCGAGATGCAGGTTATGGCTACACCTTC,CASSRDAGYGYTF
TRBV19,-,TRBD1,17,TRBJ2-3,TGTGCCAGTAGTAACGCTCCGACAGGGGGCGCAACAGATACGCAGTATTTT,CASSNAPTGGATDTQYF
TRBV19,-,-,16,TRBJ1-3,TGTGCCAGTAGTATCCAGGGAGGCACAACTGGAAACACCATATATTTT,CASSIQGGTTGNTIYF
TRBV27,-,-,17,TRBJ2-7,TGTGCCAGCAGTTTCCGAGGAGGTAGCGGATACTCCTACGAGCAGTACTTC,CASSFRGGSGYSYEQYF
TRBV5-1,-,TRBD1,16,TRBJ2-2,TGCGCCAGCAGCCCACAGGGGCCATTGAACACCGGGGAGCTGTTTTTT,CASSPQGPLNTGELFF
TRBV5-1,-,-,14,TRBJ1-4,TGCGCCAGCAGCCCCTCCGGGACGTATGAAAAACTGTTTTTT,CASSPSGTYEKLFF
TRBV11-2,-,TRBD1,15,TRBJ2-1,TGTGCCAGCTCAATCCCGGGGACAGGTCTAAATGAGCAGTTCTTC,CASSIPGTGLNEQFF
TRBV28,-,TRBD1,15,TRBJ1-3,TGTGCCAGCAGTTTAGTGGCAGGGGGAGGAAACACCATATATTTT,CASSLVAGGGNTIYF
TRBV5-5,-,TRBD1,15,TRBJ1-1,TGTGCCAGCAGCTGGGGGCAGGGGGTAAGAACTGAAGCTTTCTTT,CASSWGQGVRTEAFF
TRBV4-1,-,TRBD1,14,TRBJ2-1,TGCGCCAGCAGCCTTCCCCCCCGGGACAGGGCCCTTTTCTTC,CASSLPPRDRALFF
TRBV12-3/TRBV12-4,-,TRBD1,13,TRBJ2-7,TGTGCCAGCAGTTCCGGACAGGCGAACGAGCAGTACTTC,CASSSGQANEQYF